Each of the 26 T cell receptor beta chains below was sequenced from the same sample in a study of blood T cell repertoires in COVID-19. Here immunoSEQ multiplex PCR was the method, and the copy in TCRdb shows in-frame clones only, minus some. The table shows roughly 140,000 clones, with about 88% occurring only once. The specimen was peripheral blood. These receptors were collected from a woman between 70 and 85 years old with acute or convalescent COVID-19.

The gene calls are TRBV6-1 and TRBJ2-7; D unclear. Trimming cost V 1 base and J 3 bases, with 16 bases left between them. Germline CDR1 is MNHNS and CDR2 is SASEGT. This CDR3 has 16 amino acids. CDR3 sequence reads: CASSEVTPRGGYEQYV. CDR3 nucleotides: TGTGCCAGCAGTGAAGTGACCCCAAGAGGTGGCTACGAGCAGTACGTC.

This chain connects TRBV28 to TRBJ2-4; D unclear. This CDR3 contains 13 residues. CDR1 MDHEN and CDR2 SYDVKM come from the germline V gene. V lost 5 bases and J 1 base, leaving 6 bases between the germline ends. The CDR3 protein is CASSLPAKNIQYF. The DNA of the CDR3 is TGTGCCAGCAGTCTCCCGGCCAAAAACATTCAGTACTTC.

For the CDR3, the DNA is TGTGCCATCAGTGAGAACCCCAGAGGAAACACCATATATTTT. It is translated as CAISENPRGNTIYF. V gene TRBV10-3 combines with J gene TRBJ1-3; D remains unclear. V was trimmed by 2 bases and J by 4 bases, leaving 9 bases between them. Germline CDR1 is ENHRY and CDR2 is SYGVKD. This CDR3 has 14 amino acids.

The chain uses TRBV2 and TRBJ1-2; D possibly corresponds to TRBD1 (5 bases). Germline CDR1 reads SNHLY; CDR2 reads FYNNEI. The V end was cut by 6 bases, the J end by 8 bases, with 13 bases between. The length of the CDR3 is 12 residues. The CDR3 DNA follows: TGTGCCAGCAGGCGGGACTGGGAAGGCTACACCTTC. Its protein product is CASRRDWEGYTF.

This clone appeared once. The rearrangement uses TRBV7-2 and TRBJ2-5; 11 nucleotides align to TRBD2. V lost 5 bases, J lost 5 bases, and 7 bases stayed unmatched. CDR1 SGHTA and CDR2 FQGNSA come from the germline V gene. CDR3 size: 15 residues. The CDR3 DNA reads as TGTGCCAGCAGCGGAATAGCGGGGGGGCCGGAGACCCAGTACTTC. Translating it yields CASSGIAGGPETQYF.

This clone appeared a few times. This chain links TRBV4-2 with TRBJ1-4; D is uncertain. Germline V gives CDR1 LGHNA, CDR2 YNFKEQ. The CDR3 length is 14 residues. V dropped 4 bases and J dropped 3 bases, with 9 bases sitting between them. The CDR3, as DNA: TGTGCCAGCAGCCCAGGTCTTGCTAATGAAAAACTGTTTTTT. Translated: CASSPGLANEKLFF.

The chain is built from TRBV4-1 and TRBJ2-5; the match to TRBD2 covers 12 bases. Germline values: CDR1 MGHRA, CDR2 YSYEKL. CDR3 length equals 16 residues. V gave up 2 bases and J gave up 5 bases; unmatched junction bases: 6. The CDR3 nucleotides are TGCGCCAGCAGCCAAAGCACTAGCGGGGGGAGGGAGACCCAGTACTTC. Residues: CASSQSTSGGRETQYF.

This clone was counted a single time. This chain joins TRBV19 and TRBJ1-2; the D gene is possibly TRBD1 (5 bases). Trimming shortened V by 6 bases and J by 5 bases, and 13 bases separated the two germline ends. The CDR3 covers 13 residues. Germline V gene sequence: CDR1 LNHDA, CDR2 SQIVND (reference sequence). CDR3 region: CASSDKGSYGYTF. CDR3 in DNA: TGTGCCAGTAGCGATAAGGGGTCTTATGGCTACACCTTC. Using reference TRBV19 and TRBJ1-2 for the parts outside the CDR3, the full variable domain is DGGITQSPKYLFRKEGQNVTLSCEQNLNHDAMYWYRQDPGQGLRLIYYSQIVNDFQKGDIAEGYSVSREKKESFPLTVTSAQKNPTAFYLCASSDKGSYGYTFGSGTRLTVV.

V and J are TRBV5-4 and TRBJ2-2; 8 positions match TRBD1. V gave up 4 bases and J gave up 3 bases; unmatched junction bases: 8. Germline V gene data show CDR1 as SGHNT and CDR2 as YYREEE (reference sequence). CDR3 size: 16 residues. The CDR3 nucleotides are TGTGCCAGCAGCCCCGAGGCAGGGGGCCACACCGGGGAGCTGTTTTTT. It codes for CASSPEAGGHTGELFF.

Of note for this clone: A junction end diverges from the germline sequence, so it may reflect a read error. The chain uses TRBV9 and TRBJ2-1, with TRBD2 matching 7 bases. The CDR3 runs 14 residues. Germline lookup yields CDR1 SGDLS and CDR2 YYNGEE. In nucleotides, the CDR3 is TGTGCCAGCAGCCCGGGGGGTATCTACCATGAGCAGTTCTTC. Its protein product is CASSPGGIYHEQFF.

The V gene is TRBV2, the J gene TRBJ1-6; the match to TRBD1 covers 9 bases. This CDR3 has 15 amino acids. Trimming removed 3 bases from V and 11 bases from J; junction bases left unmatched: 8. The germline gives CDR1 SNHLY, CDR2 FYNNEI. The CDR3 DNA follows: TGTGCCAGCAGTGAGGGGACAGGGCCTCGTCCACCCCTCCACTTT. Translated: CASSEGTGPRPPLHF.

The chain links TRBV7-2 to TRBJ2-3, with 8 positions matching TRBD2. CDR1 SGHTA and CDR2 FQGNSA come from the germline V gene. The V and J ends lost 1 base and 4 bases, in that order; junction bases with no gene match: 10. The length of the CDR3 is 17 residues. CDR3 in amino acids: CASSLDWPGGYADTQYF. For the CDR3, the DNA is TGTGCCAGCAGCTTAGATTGGCCGGGGGGGTACGCAGATACGCAGTATTTT.

This chain links TRBV3-1 (or the pseudogene TRBV3-2) with TRBJ1-1; tentative D call: TRBD1 (5 bases). V gave up 8 bases and J gave up 1 base, with 11 bases separating them. CDR1 is LGHDT and CDR2 is YNNKEL in the germline V gene (reference sequence). The CDR3 contains 13 residues. This CDR3 is CASAQGRNTEAFF. Written as DNA, the CDR3 is TGTGCCAGCGCCCAGGGAAGGAACACTGAAGCTTTCTTT.

This clone was found once. J is TRBJ2-1 and V is TRBV28, with TRBD1 matching over 7 bases. Germline CDR1 and CDR2: MDHEN and SYDVKM. This CDR3 spans 15 amino acids. V lost 6 bases and J lost 5; bases outside the gene matches: 10. The CDR3: CASSATGKRDNEQFF. In nucleotides, the CDR3 is TGTGCCAGCAGCGCGACAGGGAAGAGGGACAATGAGCAGTTCTTC.

DNA for the CDR3: TGTGCCAGCAGCCACGGGGACAGCTGGAGCAATCAGCCCCAGCATTTT. Translated, it gives CASSHGDSWSNQPQHF. The chain carries TRBV5-5 and TRBJ1-5; TRBD1 matches 7 bases. Trimming removed 4 bases from V and 1 base from J; junction bases left unmatched: 8. CDR3 size: 16 residues. Germline loops: CDR1 SGHKS, CDR2 YYEKEE (reference sequence).

The gene calls are TRBV7-9 and TRBJ2-5; weak D call: TRBD1 (6 bases). Trimming left V 5 bases short and J 2 bases short, with 12 bases between. This CDR3 spans 14 amino acids. Germline-derived CDR1 and CDR2 are SEHNR and FQNEAQ (reference sequence). CDR3 in amino acids: CASSPRRGQETQYF. The CDR3 nucleotides read TGTGCCAGCAGCCCCCGCAGGGGACAAGAGACCCAGTACTTC.

The CDR3 region has the DNA TGTGCCAGCAGTGGACAGGGGGAGGGAAACACCATATATTTT. This translates into CASSGQGEGNTIYF. The chain couples TRBV28 to TRBJ1-3; 10 nucleotides agree with TRBD1. The trim removed 5 bases at V and 4 bases at J, leaving 2 bases unmatched. The CDR3 consists of 14 residues. Germline V gene lookup returns CDR1 MDHEN and CDR2 SYDVKM.

The gene calls are TRBV6-2 or TRBV6-3 and TRBJ2-5, with 9 positions matching TRBD2. CDR1 is MNHEY, CDR2 SVGEGT, per germline. V was pared by 5 bases and J by 5 bases, with 9 bases of the junction left unmatched. The CDR3 totals 15 residues. The DNA of the CDR3 is TGTGCCAGCAGTACCGGCGGGGGGGCCGGTGAGACCCAGTACTTC. Its protein is CASSTGGGAGETQYF.

This chain connects TRBV7-8 to TRBJ1-5, with 11 bases that match TRBD1. V lost 5 bases, J lost 0 bases, and 3 bases stayed unmatched. CDR1 and CDR2 from the germline V gene are SGHVS and FQNEAQ. The CDR3 loop spans 16 amino acids. CDR3 in amino acids: CASSRDRGVSNQPQHF. Written as DNA, the CDR3 is TGTGCCAGCAGCCGGGACAGGGGGGTTAGCAATCAGCCCCAGCATTTT.

This chain joins TRBV27 and TRBJ1-1; 12 nucleotides match TRBD1. CDR3 length: 13 amino acids. Germline loops: CDR1 MNHEY, CDR2 SMNVEV (reference sequence). The V gene end was trimmed by 8 bases and the J gene end by 9 bases; junction bases not matched to a gene: 7. CDR3: CASRGQGAAKAFF. In DNA form, the CDR3 reads TGTGCCAGCCGGGGACAGGGGGCGGCGAAAGCTTTCTTT.

V gene TRBV5-1 combines with J gene TRBJ2-5; D is perhaps TRBD2 (6 bases). The V gene lost 0 bases and the J gene lost 5 bases, with 14 bases spanning the gap. The germline gives CDR1 SGHRS, CDR2 YFSETQ. The CDR3 loop spans 15 amino acids. The CDR3 nucleotides are TGCGCCAGCAGCTTGGTTCCAGGCGGGATGGAGACCCAGTACTTC. It encodes CASSLVPGGMETQYF.

The chain joins TRBV18 to TRBJ2-5; the D is unclear. The CDR3 is 13 amino acids. CDR1 is KGHSH, CDR2 LQKENI, per germline. The germline V and J ends were trimmed by 4 bases and 5 bases, with 11 bases remaining between them. CDR3 nucleotide sequence: TGTGCCAGCTCACTGTCATTGGGCGAGACCCAGTACTTC. It specifies CASSLSLGETQYF.

This chain links TRBV6-2 or TRBV6-3 with TRBJ1-6; 10 bases line up with TRBD1. Germline values: CDR1 MNHEY, CDR2 SVGEGT. This CDR3 is built from 15 residues. V was clipped by 5 bases and J by 7 bases; unmatched bases: 5. In DNA form, the CDR3 reads TGTGCCAGCAGTCGGACAGGGGGTATCAATTCACCCCTCCACTTT. Translation gives CASSRTGGINSPLHF.

This clone was recorded once. J is TRBJ1-2 and V is TRBV6-5; D uncertain. The CDR3 has 14 amino acids. CDR1 is MNHEY, CDR2 SVGAGI, per germline. Trimming took off 8 bases at V and 4 bases at J, with 17 bases between the two ends. CDR3 bases: TGTGCCAGCTCCCTGGAGGGCTCCTCCTATGGCTACACCTTC. Encoded protein: CASSLEGSSYGYTF.

The genes are TRBV9 and TRBJ2-1; D unresolved. There are 12 residues in the CDR3. V was shortened by 0 bases and J by 9 bases, with 7 bases between the two germline ends. The germline CDR1 and CDR2 sequences are SGDLS and YYNGEE. In DNA form, the CDR3 reads TGTGCCAGCAGCGTAGTAACGGGTGAGCAGTTCTTC. The encoded protein is CASSVVTGEQFF.

V is TRBV5-6 and J is TRBJ2-7, with a weak D call TRBD1 (5 bases). CDR1 and CDR2 (germline): SGHDT, YYEEEE. The CDR3 totals 16 residues. The V and J ends lost 3 bases and 0 bases respectively, with 16 bases between them. The CDR3 region is CASSSLKPGFSYEQYV. The CDR3 coding sequence is TGTGCCAGCAGCTCCCTCAAGCCAGGGTTCTCCTACGAGCAGTACGTC.